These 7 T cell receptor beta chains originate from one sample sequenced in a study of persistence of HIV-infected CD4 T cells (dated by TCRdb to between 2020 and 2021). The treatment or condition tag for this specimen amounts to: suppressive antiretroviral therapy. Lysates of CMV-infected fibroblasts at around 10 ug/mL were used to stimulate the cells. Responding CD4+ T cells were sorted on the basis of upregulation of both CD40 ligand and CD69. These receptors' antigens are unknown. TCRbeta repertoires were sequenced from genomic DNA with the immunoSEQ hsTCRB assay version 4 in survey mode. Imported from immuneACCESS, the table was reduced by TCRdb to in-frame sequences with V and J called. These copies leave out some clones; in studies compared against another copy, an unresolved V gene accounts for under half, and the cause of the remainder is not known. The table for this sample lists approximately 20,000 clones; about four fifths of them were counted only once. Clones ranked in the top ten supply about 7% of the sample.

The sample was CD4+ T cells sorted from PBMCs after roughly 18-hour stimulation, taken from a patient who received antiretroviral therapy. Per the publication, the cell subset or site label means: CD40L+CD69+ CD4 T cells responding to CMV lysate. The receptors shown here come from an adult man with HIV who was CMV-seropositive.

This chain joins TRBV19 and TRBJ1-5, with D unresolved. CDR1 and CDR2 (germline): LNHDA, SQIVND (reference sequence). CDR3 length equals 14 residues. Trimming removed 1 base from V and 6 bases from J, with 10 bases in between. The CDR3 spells CASSIVEGGQPQHF. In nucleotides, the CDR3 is TGTGCCAGTAGTATAGTTGAGGGAGGTCAGCCCCAGCATTTT.

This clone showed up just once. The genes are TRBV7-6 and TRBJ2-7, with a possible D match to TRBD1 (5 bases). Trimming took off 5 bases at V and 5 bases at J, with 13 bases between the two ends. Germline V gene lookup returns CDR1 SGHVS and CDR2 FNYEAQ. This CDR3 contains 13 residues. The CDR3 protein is CASSVDSMDEQYF. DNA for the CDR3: TGTGCCAGCAGCGTAGACAGTATGGACGAGCAGTACTTC. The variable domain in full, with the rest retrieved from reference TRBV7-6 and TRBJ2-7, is GAGVSQSPRYKVTKRGQDVALRCDPISGHVSLYWYRQALGQGPEFLTYFNYEAQQDKSGLPNDRFSAERPEGSISTLTIQRTEQRDSAMYRCASSVDSMDEQYFGPGTRLTVT.

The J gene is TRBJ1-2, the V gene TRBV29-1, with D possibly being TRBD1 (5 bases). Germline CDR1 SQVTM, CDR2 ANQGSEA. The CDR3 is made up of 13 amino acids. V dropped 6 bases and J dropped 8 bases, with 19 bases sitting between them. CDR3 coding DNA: TGCAGCGTGGACCTGGGGACGGCGGGCGGCTACACCTTC. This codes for CSVDLGTAGGYTF.

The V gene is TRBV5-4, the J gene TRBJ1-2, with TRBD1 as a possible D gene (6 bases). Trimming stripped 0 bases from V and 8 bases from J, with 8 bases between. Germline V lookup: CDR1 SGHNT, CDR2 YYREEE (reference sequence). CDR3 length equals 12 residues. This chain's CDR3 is CASSLVQGGYTF. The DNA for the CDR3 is TGTGCCAGCAGCTTGGTACAGGGAGGCTACACCTTC.

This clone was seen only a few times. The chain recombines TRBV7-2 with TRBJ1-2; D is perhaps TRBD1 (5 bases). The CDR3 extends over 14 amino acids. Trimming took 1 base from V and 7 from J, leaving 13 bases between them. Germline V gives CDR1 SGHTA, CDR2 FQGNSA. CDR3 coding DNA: TGTGCCAGCAGCTTAGGAGAAGGCAGGGTTGGCTACACCTTC. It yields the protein CASSLGEGRVGYTF.

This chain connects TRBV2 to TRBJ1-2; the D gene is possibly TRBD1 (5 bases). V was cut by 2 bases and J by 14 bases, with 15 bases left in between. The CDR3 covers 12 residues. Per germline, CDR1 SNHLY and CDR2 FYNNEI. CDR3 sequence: CASSESRQGKTF. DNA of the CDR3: TGTGCCAGCAGTGAATCAAGGCAGGGAAAAACCTTC.

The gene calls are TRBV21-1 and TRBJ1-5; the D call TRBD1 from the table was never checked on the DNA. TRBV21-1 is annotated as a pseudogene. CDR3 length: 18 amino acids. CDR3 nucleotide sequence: TGTGCCAGCAGCAGGGTGACAGACCTGATGTTTAGCAATCAGCCCCAGCATTTT. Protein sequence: CASSRVTDLMFSNQPQHF.